This T cell receptor beta chain is from a study of somatic mutations in cytotoxic T cells in rheumatoid arthritis (dated by TCRdb to about 2017). For context, the study as a whole: Patient peripheral blood (30 ml EDTA) was drawn right after diagnosis and before any treatment started. A FACSAria II or Sony SH800 was used to flow-sort some V beta antibody-stained T-cell populations at nearly 100% purity, and TCRB sequencing was also done on sorted V beta1+ cells. The study asked whether expanded CD8+ T-cell clones in newly diagnosed, untreated rheumatoid arthritis carry somatic mutations, and used TCRB deep sequencing to characterize clonality. TCRB deep sequencing covered roughly 60 patients with rheumatoid arthritis along with 20 to 25 healthy controls. Patients and controls did not essentially differ in median age, which was nearly identical between the groups.

V loses 0 bases of germline sequence and J loses 1 base, and the interval between the two ends is 15 bases. The CDR3 measures 18 amino acids from cysteine to phenylalanine. Just CDR3 DNA is preserved here, 54 bases in frame from base 1. For CDR1 and CDR2, the germline V gene (reference sequence) lists PRHDT and FYEKMQ. Paper-wide results and their limitations: Healthy controls showed no age-related increase in CD8+ clonality, whereas patients did (Spearman r of about 0.52). There was no significant difference in CD8+ T-cell clonality between rheumatoid arthritis patients and age-matched healthy controls. The slight underrepresentation of TRBV07 in patients was not corrected for multiple comparisons. The antigen targets of the expanded CD8+ clones were unknown, and absence from virus-specific databases did not rule out viral specificity. Several identical CD8+ TCRB sequences were found in both blood and synovial fluid, and in about an eighth of the roughly 60 patients the largest CD8+ clone exceeded 20% of CD8+ cells.

About this clone itself: The antigen this receptor binds is unknown. Base-call qualities are not available, and no considerably larger clone is one nucleotide away.

Genomic DNA underwent TCRB CDR3 sequencing using the immunoSEQ assay. The study's own analysis went as follows. Patient CD8+ clones larger than 1% were compared against published virus-specific TCRB sequences, and only a few matched. Analyses were restricted to productive TCRB rearrangements. A clone was defined by a unique TCRB CDR3 sequence, and clonality was computed as a productive clonality index based on Shannon entropy. The template counts of each clone relative to the total templates per sample were used to calculate repertoire overlap between two samples. A correlation with a Spearman r of 0.61 was found between V-gene usage by flow cytometry and V-gene usage by TCRB sequencing. The clones in this table, taken by TCRdb from immuneACCESS, are in-frame only. Not every clone is retained; where verified, under half of the shortfall comes from an unresolved V gene, and the cause of the rest is unknown. That table is the source of V, J and clone size, and D and trimming were worked out from the DNA. Recorded for this sample are just over 20,000 clones; over 75% of them occurred a single time. About an eighth of the sample is held by the ten biggest clonotypes.

CD4+ and CD8+ cells were isolated by positive magnetic bead selection on an AutoMACS, and purity was checked by flow cytometry. Clonal expansions were first screened by flow cytometry with a TCR V beta antibody panel, then characterized by TCRB deep sequencing of sorted CD8+ fractions. Peripheral blood mononuclear cells were obtained using density gradient separation with Ficoll-Paque PLUS. DNA was extracted from CD4-enriched, CD8-enriched or PBMC samples with Nucleospin Tissue or Tissue XS kits and quantified with a Qubit 2.0 fluorometer. The receptor was isolated from an adult with rheumatoid arthritis. The sample was CD8+ T cells sorted from blood. The rearrangement joined TRBV13 to TRBJ1-4; TRBD1 is a possible D gene, resting on 6 matching bases. The CDR3 region has the sequence CASSLGLGGAQTNEKLFF. The DNA is TGTGCCAGCAGCTTAGGCCTCGGGGGGGCGCAAACTAATGAAAAACTGTTTTTT. Supplemented by the reference TRBV13 and TRBJ1-4 proteins around the CDR3, the complete variable domain is AAGVIQSPRHLIKEKRETATLKCYPIPRHDTVYWYQQGPGQDPQFLISFYEKMQSDKGSIPDRFSAQQFSDYHSELNMSSLELGDSALYFCASSLGLGGAQTNEKLFFGSGTQLSVL.